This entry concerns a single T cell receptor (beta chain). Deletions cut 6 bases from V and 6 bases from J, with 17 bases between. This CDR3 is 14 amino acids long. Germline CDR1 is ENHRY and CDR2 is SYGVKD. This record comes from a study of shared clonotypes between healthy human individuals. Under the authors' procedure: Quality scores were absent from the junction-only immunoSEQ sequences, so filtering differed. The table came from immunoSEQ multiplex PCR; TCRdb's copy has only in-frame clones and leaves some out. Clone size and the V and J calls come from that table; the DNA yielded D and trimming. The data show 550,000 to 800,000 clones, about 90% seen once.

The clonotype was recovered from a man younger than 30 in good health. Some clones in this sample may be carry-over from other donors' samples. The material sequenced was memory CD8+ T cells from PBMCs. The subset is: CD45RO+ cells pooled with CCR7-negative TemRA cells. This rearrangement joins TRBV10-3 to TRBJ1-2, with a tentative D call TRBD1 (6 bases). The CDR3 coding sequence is TGTGCCATCAGAGACCAACAGGGATATAATGGCTACACCTTC. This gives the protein CAIRDQQGYNGYTF.